The rows below give T cell receptor beta chains drawn from one sample of a study of T-cell reconstitution after alpha-beta-depleted transplantation in children. TCRdb reanalysed the PCR reads using MiXCR and keeps one entry per CDR3 protein. The data show roughly 670,000 distinct CDR3 sequences, over 10% seen once. Material: PBMCs, obtained before TCRalphabeta/CD19-depleted stem cell transplant. The receptors were gathered from a girl aged 2 to 9 with congenital amegakaryocytic thrombocytopenia, due to receive a stem cell transplant. Both conserved end residues are part of each CDR3. A D gene is named only where the DNA matches it firmly. The listing skips clone size in some rows; elsewhere it reads once, few, many or a size class.

j_call: TRBJ1-2; d_call: NA; cdr3_length: 14; clone_size: many; v_call: TRBV14; cdr3_aa: CASTEGRGFYGYTF; cdr3_nt: TGTGCCAGCACGGAGGGAAGGGGTTTCTATGGCTACACCTTC
j_call: TRBJ2-4; d_call: NA; cdr3_length: 13; clone_size: many; v_call: TRBV5-1; cdr3_aa: CASSMDLVNIQYF; cdr3_nt: TGCGCCAGCAGCATGGACTTGGTGAACATTCAGTACTTC
j_call: TRBJ2-1; d_call: NA; cdr3_length: 16; clone_size: NA; v_call: TRBV5-1; cdr3_aa: CASSRSIQGLGREQFF; cdr3_nt: TGCGCCAGCAGCCGATCGATACAGGGCCTCGGGCGCGAGCAGTTCTTC
j_call: TRBJ1-2; d_call: NA; cdr3_length: 12; clone_size: many; v_call: TRBV5-1; cdr3_aa: CASSLLDSGYTF; cdr3_nt: TGCGCCAGCAGCTTGTTGGACAGTGGCTACACCTTC
j_call: TRBJ1-1; d_call: TRBD1; cdr3_length: 17; clone_size: few; v_call: TRBV5-1; cdr3_aa: CASSSWDRGPEDTEAFF; cdr3_nt: TGCGCCAGCAGCTCCTGGGACAGGGGGCCGGAGGACACTGAAGCTTTCTTT
j_call: TRBJ2-7; d_call: TRBD1; cdr3_length: 13; clone_size: few; v_call: TRBV2; cdr3_aa: CATNPDRTYEQYF; cdr3_nt: TGTGCCACCAACCCGGACAGGACTTACGAGCAGTACTTC
j_call: TRBJ2-3; d_call: NA; cdr3_length: 15; clone_size: many; v_call: TRBV6-1; cdr3_aa: CASSQTGTDSDTQYF; cdr3_nt: TGTGCCAGCAGTCAAACCGGGACGGATTCAGATACGCAGTATTTT
j_call: TRBJ1-1; d_call: NA; cdr3_length: 13; clone_size: many; v_call: TRBV5-6; cdr3_aa: CASSIDRDTEAFF; cdr3_nt: TGTGCCAGCAGCATTGACAGAGACACTGAAGCTTTCTTT
j_call: TRBJ2-5; d_call: TRBD2; cdr3_length: 14; clone_size: many; v_call: TRBV24-1; cdr3_aa: CATSPGTSTGSQYF; cdr3_nt: TGTGCCACCAGCCCCGGGACTAGCACCGGTTCCCAGTACTTC
j_call: TRBJ2-7; d_call: NA; cdr3_length: 12; clone_size: many; v_call: TRBV29-1; cdr3_aa: CSVEDSTYEQYF; cdr3_nt: TGCAGCGTTGAAGATTCAACCTACGAGCAGTACTTC
j_call: TRBJ2-1; d_call: NA; cdr3_length: 13; clone_size: many; v_call: TRBV20-1; cdr3_aa: CSAQDGSYNEQFF; cdr3_nt: TGCAGTGCTCAGGACGGATCCTACAATGAGCAGTTCTTC
j_call: TRBJ2-3; d_call: TRBD2; cdr3_length: 19; clone_size: NA; v_call: TRBV2; cdr3_aa: CASKFPVSGASGPRDTQYF; cdr3_nt: TGTGCCAGCAAGTTTCCGGTCTCCGGGGCTAGCGGGCCGCGGGATACGCAGTATTTT
j_call: TRBJ2-3; d_call: NA; cdr3_length: 15; clone_size: many; v_call: TRBV27; cdr3_aa: CASSLGPTAADTQYF; cdr3_nt: TGTGCCAGCAGTTTAGGCCCCACGGCGGCGGATACGCAGTATTTT
j_call: TRBJ2-1; d_call: TRBD1; cdr3_length: 13; clone_size: many; v_call: TRBV10-3; cdr3_aa: CAISGQGQGEQFF; cdr3_nt: TGTGCCATCAGTGGACAGGGCCAGGGAGAGCAGTTCTTC
j_call: TRBJ1-1; d_call: NA; cdr3_length: 11; clone_size: few; v_call: TRBV30; cdr3_aa: CAWATAGEAFF; cdr3_nt: TGTGCCTGGGCTACTGCCGGTGAAGCTTTCTTT
j_call: TRBJ2-5; d_call: TRBD2; cdr3_length: 15; clone_size: many; v_call: TRBV20-1; cdr3_aa: CSAAVLRLAEETQYF; cdr3_nt: TGCAGTGCTGCGGTATTACGACTAGCGGAAGAGACCCAGTACTTC
j_call: TRBJ2-1; d_call: TRBD1; cdr3_length: 13; clone_size: NA; v_call: TRBV20-1; cdr3_aa: CSSGTASFDEQFF; cdr3_nt: TGCAGTTCCGGGACAGCATCCTTCGATGAGCAGTTCTTC
j_call: TRBJ2-7; d_call: NA; cdr3_length: 12; clone_size: NA; v_call: TRBV7-9; cdr3_aa: CASRSDSYEQYF; cdr3_nt: TGTGCCAGCAGGTCCGATTCCTACGAGCAGTACTTC
j_call: TRBJ2-3; d_call: NA; cdr3_length: 12; clone_size: NA; v_call: TRBV7-9; cdr3_aa: CASRGGGNTQYF; cdr3_nt: TGTGCCAGCAGGGGTGGGGGGAATACGCAGTATTTT
j_call: TRBJ2-5; d_call: NA; cdr3_length: 11; clone_size: NA; v_call: TRBV28; cdr3_aa: CASKRGETQYF; cdr3_nt: TGTGCCAGCAAGAGGGGGGAGACCCAGTACTTC
j_call: TRBJ2-2; d_call: TRBD2; cdr3_length: 18; clone_size: few; v_call: TRBV28; cdr3_aa: CASSSLSQAGLNTGELFF; cdr3_nt: TGTGCCAGCAGTTCGCTCAGCCAAGCGGGATTGAACACCGGGGAGCTGTTTTTT
j_call: TRBJ2-7; d_call: NA; cdr3_length: 14; clone_size: many; v_call: TRBV5-1; cdr3_aa: CASSVGTAYYEQYF; cdr3_nt: TGCGCCAGCAGCGTCGGGACGGCTTACTACGAGCAGTACTTC
j_call: TRBJ2-7; d_call: TRBD2; cdr3_length: 18; clone_size: few; v_call: TRBV5-1; cdr3_aa: CASSLTPTSGRAANEQYF; cdr3_nt: TGCGCCAGCAGCTTAACCCCGACGAGCGGGAGGGCCGCCAACGAGCAGTACTTC
j_call: TRBJ2-1; d_call: NA; cdr3_length: 12; clone_size: many; v_call: TRBV6-6; cdr3_aa: CASGHQRFEQFF; cdr3_nt: TGTGCCAGCGGCCACCAGAGGTTCGAGCAGTTCTTC